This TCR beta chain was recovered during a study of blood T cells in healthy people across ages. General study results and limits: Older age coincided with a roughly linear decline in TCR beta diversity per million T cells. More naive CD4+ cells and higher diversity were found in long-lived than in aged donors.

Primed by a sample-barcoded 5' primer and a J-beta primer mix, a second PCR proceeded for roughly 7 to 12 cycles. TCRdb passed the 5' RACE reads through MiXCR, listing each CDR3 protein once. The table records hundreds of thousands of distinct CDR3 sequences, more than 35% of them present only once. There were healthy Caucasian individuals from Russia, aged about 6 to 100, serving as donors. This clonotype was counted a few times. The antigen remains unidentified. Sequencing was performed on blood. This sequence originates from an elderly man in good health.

CDR3 in amino acids: CATSSSGQPYEQYF. CDR3 bases: TGTGCCACCAGTAGTTCGGGACAACCCTACGAGCAGTACTTC. The chain employs TRBV15 and TRBJ2-7; possible D gene TRBD1, 6 bases. Looked up from germline, CDR1 is LNHNV and CDR2 is YYDKDF (reference sequence). Trimming removed 6 bases from V and 2 bases from J, with 14 bases in between. This CDR3 contains 14 residues.